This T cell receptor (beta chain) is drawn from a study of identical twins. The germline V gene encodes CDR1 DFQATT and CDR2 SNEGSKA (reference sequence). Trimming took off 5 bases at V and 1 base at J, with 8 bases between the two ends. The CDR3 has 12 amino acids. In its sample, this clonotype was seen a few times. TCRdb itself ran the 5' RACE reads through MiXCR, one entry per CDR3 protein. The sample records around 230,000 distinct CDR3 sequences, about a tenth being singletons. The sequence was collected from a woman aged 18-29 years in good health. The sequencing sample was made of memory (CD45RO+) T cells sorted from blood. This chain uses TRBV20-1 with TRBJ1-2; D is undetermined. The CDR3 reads CSAPADNYGYTF. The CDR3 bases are TGCAGTGCTCCCGCGGATAACTATGGCTACACCTTC.